This T cell receptor (beta chain) was found in a study of cytomegalovirus exposure and HLA in healthy donors. Study findings and constraints: An Asian-associated ancestry cluster reportedly showed fewer N-insertions than the approximately 600-donor mean in a later analysis. From TCR beta sequences, most subjects' HLA-A and HLA-B alleles were reportedly predicted accurately. An analysis that was carried out later associated approximately 15,000 TCR beta sequences with HLA alleles at 0.05 false discovery rate. Because they were indistinguishable, some V segments, including TRBV6-2 and TRBV6-3, were excluded.

CDR1 SEHNR and CDR2 FQNEAQ come from the germline V gene (reference sequence). The CDR3 extends over 17 amino acids. V lost 3 bases to trimming and J lost 3 bases; unmatched junction nucleotides: 5. Amplification used 60 Vbeta primers and 13 Jbeta primers. Measured with immunoSEQ multiplex PCR; TCRdb has only the in-frame clones, and not every one. The table shows 120,000 or so clones, with around three fifths occurring only once. This clone was found once. The antigen is not known. The J gene is TRBJ2-1, the V gene TRBV7-9, with TRBD2 matching over 13 bases. This TCR was sampled from a woman in her thirties or forties in good health and CMV-seropositive. The sequenced material came from PBMCs. CDR3 loop: CASSFGGLAGDYNEQFF. In DNA form, the CDR3 reads TGTGCCAGCAGCTTCGGAGGACTAGCGGGAGACTACAATGAGCAGTTCTTC.